The entry below gives a single T cell receptor (beta chain) sequence along with its context. At least ten counts were recorded for this clonotype. This receptor's antigen is unknown. No much larger clone is present one base from it, and per-base qualities are unavailable. The data stem from a study of spatial heterogeneity in lung cancer (dated by TCRdb to between 2017 and 2020). Notes on the research overall: Beta-chain transcripts were consistently detected in greater numbers than alpha-chain transcripts, which likely reflected higher beta-chain transcript abundance. TCR transcript counts in tumor regions correlated strongly with a T cell transcriptional module score from matched bulk RNA-seq. In the raw uncorrected reads, each unique combination of TCR and UMI appeared more than ten times on average. TCR alpha and beta repertoires were quantitatively compared across multiple tumor regions, matched nontumor lung and blood in non-small cell lung cancer. Nonsynonymous mutation counts, determined by whole-exome sequencing of tumor tissue, were related to features of the TCR repertoire. Both alpha and beta chains were TCR-sequenced in samples taken at surgery, namely 220 tumor regions, roughly 64 matched nontumor lung samples and about 54 PBMC samples. Overall study outcomes, separate from this receptor: A correlation was observed between the number of expanded intratumoral alpha and beta TCRs and the tumor nonsynonymous mutation count. Additional single-cell paired TCR alpha and beta sequencing was considered necessary to confirm, at a functional level, the hypothesis that regional TCRs recognize regional mutations. Counts of ubiquitous and regional expanded TCRs were found to correlate with counts of ubiquitous and regional nonsynonymous mutations, respectively. TCR-seq was estimated to cover only roughly 7% of tumor T cells for alpha chains and 13% for beta chains.

V was cut back by 3 bases and J by 4 bases, leaving a gap of 10 bases between them. CDR1 and CDR2 (MNHEY, SMNVEV) derive from the germline V gene (reference sequence). The CDR3 starts with the cysteine, ends with the phenylalanine, and has 13 residues. Kept here is only the CDR3 DNA, which spans 39 bases and is read in frame from base 1. The time point label, as the study defines it: sample taken at primary tumor resection. Samples were obtained from about 69 patients with early-stage, untreated non-small cell lung cancer from the lung TRACERx cohort. Without any cell sorting, TCR sequencing was performed on whole RNA extracted either from tumor and nontumor lung tissue or from cryopreserved PBMC samples. Only patients with enough RNA available from two or more tumor regions were chosen for TCR sequencing. A lung pathologist reviewed the tumor and adjacent nontumor lung specimens before the specimens were selected.

The library was obtained by 5' RACE. TCRdb lists the instrument as NextSeq 500. In the TCR library protocol, a unique molecular identifier was attached to each TCR cDNA molecule so that PCR and sequencing errors could be corrected. The source study handled its data this way. Decombinator tools were used for TCR identification, UMI-based error correction and CDR3 extraction. TCRs above a frequency of 2 per 1,000, corresponding to the top 1% of the tumor frequency distribution, were defined as expanded. Expanded tumor TCRs were classed as regional if statistically deemed absent (corrected P<0.05) from at least one tumor region, otherwise ubiquitous. Rényi diversity was computed with the R vegan package after subsampling each repertoire 100 times to 5,000 TCRs. CDR3 similarity networks were built from amino acid triplet string-kernel similarity, connecting CDR3s with pairwise similarity above 0.82. TCRdb reran the public reads through fastp at Q25 and MiXCR, keeping productive beta chains. Rows merge per CDR3 protein into single entries with the most common DNA and genes. Clone size and V and J calls follow TCRdb, not the original study. In all, the sample holds 15,000 to 20,000 distinct CDR3 sequences, and under 7% of those were seen once. Together, the top ten hold around 3.8% of the sample.

This clonotype originated in a female donor with early-stage non-small cell lung cancer. In this chain, TRBV27 is recombined with TRBJ2-7; the D segment cannot be called with confidence. The specimen was lung tumor tissue, collected at surgery. The CDR3 reads CASSFLDPYEQYF. The sequenced DNA: TGTGCCAGCAGTTTCCTGGACCCTTACGAGCAGTACTTC.